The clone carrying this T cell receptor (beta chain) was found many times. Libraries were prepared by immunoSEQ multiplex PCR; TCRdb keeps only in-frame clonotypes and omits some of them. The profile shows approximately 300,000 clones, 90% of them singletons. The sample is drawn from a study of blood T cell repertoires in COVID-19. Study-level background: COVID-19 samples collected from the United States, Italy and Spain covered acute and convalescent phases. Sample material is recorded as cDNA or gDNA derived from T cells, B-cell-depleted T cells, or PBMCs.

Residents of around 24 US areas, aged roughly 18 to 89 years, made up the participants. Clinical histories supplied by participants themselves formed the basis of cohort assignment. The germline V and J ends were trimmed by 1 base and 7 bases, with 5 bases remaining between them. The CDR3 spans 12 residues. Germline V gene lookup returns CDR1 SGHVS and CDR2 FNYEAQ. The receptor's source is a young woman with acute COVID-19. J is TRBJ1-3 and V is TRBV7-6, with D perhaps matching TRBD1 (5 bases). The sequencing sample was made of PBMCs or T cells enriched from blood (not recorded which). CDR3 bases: TGTGCCAGCAGCTTAGAGGGGAACACCATATATTTT. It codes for CASSLEGNTIYF.